The present T cell receptor beta chain was sequenced within a study of T cells expressing NK-cell markers. CDR3 size: 15 residues. The germline V gene has CDR1 SGHRS and CDR2 YFSETQ. Each CDR3 protein gets one entry in TCRdb, which reprocessed the 5' RACE reads and gives no DNA. The table for this sample gives 160,000 or so distinct CDR3 sequences. The source of this sequence is a woman aged 18 to 75 in good health. The chain links TRBV5-1 to TRBJ1-1; lacking DNA, the TRBD1 call made by TCRdb goes unchecked. The material sequenced was blood T cells: a sorted CD56 or NKG2C T cell subset, CD4+ or CD8+ T cells, or bulk PBMC T cells (not recorded which). The CDR3 sequence is CASSPQGGMNTEAFF.